This T cell receptor (beta chain) derives from a study of T cells after yellow fever vaccination. A 5'RACE template-switching step, the method used to make TCR cDNA, added a universal primer site and UMIs. From the 5' RACE reads, TCRdb called clonotypes with MiXCR, one entry per CDR3 protein. The repertoire includes approximately 350,000 distinct CDR3 sequences, roughly 11% of them detected once, and roughly 18% sits in the top ten. The germline V gene has CDR1 DFQATT and CDR2 SNEGSKA (reference sequence). The V end lost 4 bases, the J end lost 1 base, and 7 bases lay between the germline ends. The CDR3 consists of 13 residues.

The clonotype originates from a man aged 18-30 years who received the YFV17D yellow fever vaccine. Material: PBMCs, obtained on the day of the first yellow fever vaccination. The chain recombines TRBV20-1 with TRBJ2-2; no clear D. DNA for the CDR3: TGCAGTGCTACGGGCCAGAACACCGGGGAGCTGTTTTTT. Protein: CSATGQNTGELFF.